This T cell receptor (beta chain) was identified during a study of identical twins. Findings and caveats of the study: Twin pairs had excess sharing that was weaker in beta out-of-frame sequences. Insertions were reduced in abundant cord blood beta clonotypes but not in memory repertoires.

Germline CDR1 and CDR2: SEHNR and FQNEAQ (reference sequence). This CDR3 comprises 12 residues. The V end lost 4 bases, the J end lost 7 bases, and 10 bases lay between the germline ends. TCRdb recomputed calls from the 5' RACE reads with MiXCR, one row per CDR3 protein. The table lists around 450,000 distinct CDR3 sequences, 14% of them singletons. Concerning this clonotype: Its antigen is still unknown.

These data are also associated with another study on yellow fever vaccine responses in identical twins.

The specimen sequenced was CD4+ T cells sorted from blood. The TCR originated in a woman between 18 and 29 years old in good health. The chain joins TRBV7-9 to TRBJ2-5; no firm D call. CDR3 nucleotide sequence: TGTGCCAGCAGCTGGCAGACTGCGACCCAGTACTTC. It yields the protein CASSWQTATQYF.